This TCR beta chain is drawn from a study of T-cell memory formation after mild COVID-19. Study results and caveats: Those CD4+ clones that contracted were mainly in CM and EM (CD8+ ones in EMRA).

MiXCR was run by TCRdb on the 5' RACE reads, yielding one entry per CDR3 protein. The repertoire holds tens of thousands of distinct CDR3 sequences, with more than 9.5% as singletons. CDR3 size: 16 residues. The germline CDR1 and CDR2 sequences are SGHTA and FQGTGA. The J segment lost 6 bases and the V segment lost 5 bases, leaving 13 bases of the junction unmatched. This clonotype was seen repeatedly, ten times or more. The target antigen is unknown. Sample: PBMCs or a T cell subset sorted from them (not recorded which). The receptor was derived from a man between 18 and 35 years old who had mild COVID-19 (a few samples of this study predate the infection). Cell type and time point are not known. V usage is TRBV7-3 and J usage is TRBJ2-3; TRBD1 aligns across 8 bases. DNA of the CDR3: TGTGCCAGCAGCACCCAGGGGGCGCGACCGTCCGATACGCAGTATTTT. This translates into CASSTQGARPSDTQYF. The variable domain in full, with the rest retrieved from reference TRBV7-3 and TRBJ2-3, is GAGVSQTPSNKVTEKGKYVELRCDPISGHTALYWYRQSLGQGPEFLIYFQGTGAADDSGLPNDRFFAVRPEGSVSTLKIQRTERGDSAVYLCASSTQGARPSDTQYFGPGTRLTVL.